These T cell receptor beta chains were read from a single sample in a study of blood T cell repertoires in COVID-19. Assay: immunoSEQ multiplex PCR; the TCRdb copy retains only in-frame clones and omits some. This sample has some 170,000 clones, with 81% found just once. Sequencing input: peripheral blood. The origin of the receptors is a woman between 40 and 50 years old with COVID-19, enrolled during active disease. The CDR3 runs from the conserved cysteine through the conserved F or W. The order of the fields is V gene, D gene, J gene, CDR3 protein, CDR3 DNA. A D gene is named only where the DNA matches it firmly.

TRBV4-1	-	TRBJ2-5	CASSLSAGQETQYF	TGCGCCAGCAGCCTTTCGGCAGGCCAAGAGACCCAGTACTTC
TRBV27	TRBD1	TRBJ2-3	CASSFTGQGSDTQYF	TGTGCCAGCAGTTTCACGGGACAGGGTTCAGATACGCAGTATTTT
TRBV5-1	TRBD2	TRBJ2-3	CASSNPGLAGTTDTQYF	TGCGCCAGCAGCAACCCCGGACTAGCGGGAACAACAGATACGCAGTATTTT
TRBV11-2	TRBD2	TRBJ2-7	CASDLQSGRNEQYF	TGTGCCAGCGACCTGCAAAGCGGGAGAAACGAGCAGTACTTC
TRBV9	-	TRBJ1-4	CASSVGDSNEKLFF	TGTGCCAGCAGCGTAGGTGACAGTAATGAAAAACTGTTTTTT
TRBV27	TRBD2	TRBJ2-7	CASSPGASGSYEQYF	TGTGCCAGCAGCCCCGGCGCTAGCGGTTCCTACGAGCAGTACTTC
TRBV2	TRBD2	TRBJ2-1	CASSEVAGRYNEQFF	TGTGCCAGCAGTGAAGTAGCGGGGAGATACAATGAGCAGTTCTTC
TRBV5-1	TRBD2	TRBJ2-5	CASSLGRGGGSSETQYF	TGCGCCAGCAGCTTGGGACGGGGAGGCGGGAGTAGCGAGACCCAGTACTTC
TRBV18	TRBD1	TRBJ2-2	CASSPTTGVGGELFF	TGTGCCAGCTCACCTACGACAGGGGTTGGCGGGGAGCTGTTTTTT
TRBV6-2/TRBV6-3	TRBD1	TRBJ1-2	CASSQKTGSYGYTF	TGTGCCAGCAGTCAAAAGACAGGGAGCTATGGCTACACCTTC